Shown below are 9 T cell receptor beta chains from a single sample sequenced in a study of T-cell reconstitution after alpha-beta-depleted transplantation in children. Unique molecular identifiers tagged the TCRbeta library. TCRdb processed the PCR reads anew with MiXCR; each CDR3 protein has one entry. The sample records some 590,000 distinct CDR3 sequences, 10% being singletons. This specimen was PBMCs from the stem cell graft donor, taken from the stem cell graft. The receptors were sampled from a human donor who donated a stem cell graft to a child with acute myeloid leukemia.

This clonotype was seen a few times. The chain links TRBV5-1 to TRBJ2-7, with 8 bases lining up with TRBD2. Trimming removed 4 bases from V and 7 bases from J; junction bases left unmatched: 13. Germline V gives CDR1 SGHRS, CDR2 YFSETQ. This CDR3 is 15 amino acids long. The CDR3 DNA is TGCGCCAGCAGCGCCACCGGGACTAGATCCGGTGAGCAGTACTTC. It specifies CASSATGTRSGEQYF.

This clonotype was picked up a small number of times. CDR3 loop: CASSILQTGFTLKLFF. The CDR3 bases are TGTGCCAGCAGTATCTTACAGACAGGGTTCACCTTAAAACTGTTTTTT. This chain links TRBV25-1 with TRBJ1-4; 7 bases line up with TRBD1. In germline, CDR1 is MGHDK, CDR2 SYGVNS. The CDR3 sequence is 16 residues long. With V trimmed by 5 bases and J by 10 bases, 16 bases remained unmatched.

This clonotype showed up just a few times. In nucleotides, the CDR3 is TGTGCCAGCACCCCTGCCGGGGACACAGATACGCAGTATTTT. This encodes CASTPAGDTDTQYF. The genes are TRBV5-5 and TRBJ2-3; D might be TRBD2 (5 bases). The CDR3 is 14 residues long. In germline, CDR1 is SGHKS, CDR2 YYEKEE (reference sequence). V was clipped by 6 bases and J by 2 bases, with 13 bases between them.

Worth noting for this clonotype: Relative to the germline gene, one junction end is altered; a read error may explain this. J is TRBJ1-5 and V is TRBV20-1; 9 bases are a match to TRBD1. Per the germline V gene, CDR1 is DFQATT and CDR2 is SNEGSKA (reference sequence). The CDR3 consists of 15 residues. The CDR3 DNA reads TGCTGTGCTAGAATAACAGGGGGCGTCAATCAGCCCCAGCATTTT. Amino acid sequence: CCARITGGVNQPQHF.

This clonotype was detected a few times. V usage is TRBV29-1 and J usage is TRBJ2-1, with 8 bases lining up with TRBD2. V shed 4 bases and J 8 bases; nucleotides not matched to a gene: 10. The CDR3 spans 14 residues. Germline loops: CDR1 SQVTM, CDR2 ANQGSEA. In nucleotides, the CDR3 is TGCAGCGTTGTGGGCGGGAGGCTTGTCCATGAGCAGTTCTTC. Translated: CSVVGGRLVHEQFF.

In this sample, this clonotype turned up a few times. The CDR3 coding sequence is TGTGCCTTCCCAGGGGGTCAGGAGACCCAGTACTTC. It encodes CAFPGGQETQYF. The chain joins TRBV3-1 to TRBJ2-5; 7 positions agree with TRBD1. The junction had 8 bases not matched to a gene; V was cut back by 11 bases and J by 5 bases. Germline V lookup: CDR1 LGHDT, CDR2 YNNKEL (reference sequence). The CDR3 sequence is 12 residues long.

The V and J genes are TRBV11-2 and TRBJ2-3; D is perhaps TRBD1 (5 bases). In germline, CDR1 is SGHAT, CDR2 FQNNGV. The V gene lost 3 bases and the J gene lost 0 bases, with 7 bases spanning the gap. CDR3 length equals 14 residues. Here the CDR3 reads CASSLKGSTDTQYF. DNA for the CDR3: TGTGCCAGCAGCTTGAAGGGGAGCACAGATACGCAGTATTTT.

There are many counts of this clonotype. The V call is TRBV28, the J call TRBJ2-5; 7 nucleotides line up with TRBD1. Germline V lookup: CDR1 MDHEN, CDR2 SYDVKM. Unmatched junction bases numbered 5, after V lost 6 bases and J lost 1 base. This CDR3 is 14 amino acids long. The CDR3 bases are TGTGCCAGCAGCGGGACAGACCTCCAAGAGACCCAGTACTTC. Its protein is CASSGTDLQETQYF.

The table lists this clonotype with many counts. The rearrangement uses TRBV7-2 and TRBJ2-3; no definite D call. Germline V gene data show CDR1 as SGHTA and CDR2 as FQGNSA. Trimming removed 6 bases from V and 1 base from J, with 8 bases in between. The length of the CDR3 is 13 residues. CDR3 DNA sequence: TGTGCCAGCAGGCTAAGCGGCACAGATACGCAGTATTTT. This encodes CASRLSGTDTQYF.